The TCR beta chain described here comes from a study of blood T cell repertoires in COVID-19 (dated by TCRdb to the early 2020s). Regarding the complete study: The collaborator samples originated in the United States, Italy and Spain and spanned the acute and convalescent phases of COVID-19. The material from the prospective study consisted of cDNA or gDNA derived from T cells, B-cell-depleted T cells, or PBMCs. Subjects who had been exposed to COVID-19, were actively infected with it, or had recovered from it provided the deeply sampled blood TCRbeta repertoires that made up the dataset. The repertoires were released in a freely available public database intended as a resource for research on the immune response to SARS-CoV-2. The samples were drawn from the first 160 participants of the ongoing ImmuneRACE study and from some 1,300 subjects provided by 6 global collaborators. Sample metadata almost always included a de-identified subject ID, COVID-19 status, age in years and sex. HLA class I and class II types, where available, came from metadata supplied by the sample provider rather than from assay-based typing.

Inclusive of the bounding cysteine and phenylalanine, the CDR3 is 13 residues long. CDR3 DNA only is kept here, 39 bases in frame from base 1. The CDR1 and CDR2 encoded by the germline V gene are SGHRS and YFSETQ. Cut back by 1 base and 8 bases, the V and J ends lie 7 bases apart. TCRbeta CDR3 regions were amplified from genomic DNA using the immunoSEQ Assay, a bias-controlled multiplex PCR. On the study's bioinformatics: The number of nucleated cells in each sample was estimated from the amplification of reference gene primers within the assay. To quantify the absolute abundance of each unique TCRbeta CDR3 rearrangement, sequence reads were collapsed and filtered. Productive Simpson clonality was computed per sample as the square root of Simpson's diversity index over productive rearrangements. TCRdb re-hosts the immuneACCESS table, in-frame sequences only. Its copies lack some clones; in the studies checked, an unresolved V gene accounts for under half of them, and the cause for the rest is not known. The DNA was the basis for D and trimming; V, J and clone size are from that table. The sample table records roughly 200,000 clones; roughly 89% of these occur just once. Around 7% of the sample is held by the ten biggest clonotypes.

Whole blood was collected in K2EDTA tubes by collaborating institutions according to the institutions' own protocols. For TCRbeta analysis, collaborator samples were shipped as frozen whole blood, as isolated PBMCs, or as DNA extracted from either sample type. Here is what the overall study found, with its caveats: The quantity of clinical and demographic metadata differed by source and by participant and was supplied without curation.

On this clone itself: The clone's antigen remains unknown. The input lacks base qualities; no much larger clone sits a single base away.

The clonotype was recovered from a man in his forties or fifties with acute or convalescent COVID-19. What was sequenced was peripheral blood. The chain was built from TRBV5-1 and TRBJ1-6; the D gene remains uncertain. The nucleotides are TGCGCCAGCAGCTTGAAGAGAGATTCACCCCTCCACTTT. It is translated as CASSLKRDSPLHF.